One and the same sample provided the 27 T cell receptor beta chains below, sequenced in a study of beta chain features in type 1 diabetes. Their specific antigens are unknown. Study-wide results and caveats: Moderate but significant shortening of TCRB CDR3s was recorded in all four CD4+ subsets from Type 1 diabetes patients.

Sequenced material consisted of expressed TCRB transcripts (all of the isolated RNA was reverse transcribed). Only in-frame clones appear in the TCRdb table, and some are missing; sequencing was by immunoSEQ multiplex PCR. The table shows over 25,000 clones, with around 54% occurring only once. Sequencing used Tregs from blood. These receptors were obtained from a woman between 18 and 29 years old with type 1 diabetes.

The V and J genes are TRBV7-2 and TRBJ2-7, with D perhaps matching TRBD2 (5 bases). The CDR3 loop spans 13 amino acids. Germline CDR1 and CDR2: SGHTA and FQGNSA. V was pared by 5 bases and J by 1 base, with 9 bases between. The DNA for the CDR3 is TGTGCCAGCAGCCAAAGGACTTCCTACGAGCAGTACTTC. It is translated as CASSQRTSYEQYF. Full variable domain (remainder filled in from reference TRBV7-2 and TRBJ2-7): GAGVSQSPSNKVTEKGKDVELRCDPISGHTALYWYRQSLGQGLEFLIYFQGNSAPDKSGLPSDRFSAERTGGSVSTLTIQRTQQEDSAVYLCASSQRTSYEQYFGPGTRLTVT.

This clone was detected a few times. V and J are TRBV28 and TRBJ1-2; D might be TRBD1 (5 bases). The CDR3 sequence is 15 residues long. CDR1 and CDR2 from the germline V gene are MDHEN and SYDVKM. Trimming stripped 3 bases from V and 2 bases from J, with 13 bases between. DNA of the CDR3: TGTGCCAGCAGTTTCCCAGGGTTTGGGAACTATGGCTACACCTTC. As protein: CASSFPGFGNYGYTF.

V gene TRBV10-2 combines with J gene TRBJ1-1; D might be TRBD1 (6 bases). Germline-derived CDR1 and CDR2 are WSHSY and SAAADI. The V end lost 11 bases, the J end lost 1 base, and 14 bases lay between the germline ends. CDR3 size: 13 residues. CDR3 coding DNA: TGCGCCTCCCGGCAGGGGTCGAACACTGAAGCTTTCTTT. Translated: CASRQGSNTEAFF.

V is TRBV28 and J is TRBJ1-1; D ambiguous. Germline assignment: CDR1 MDHEN and CDR2 SYDVKM. This CDR3 region has 13 residues. Trimming removed 6 bases at V and 7 bases at J, with 15 bases between. This CDR3 reads CASSPYLSGEAFF. As DNA, the CDR3 is TGTGCCAGCAGCCCTTATTTGAGTGGTGAAGCTTTCTTT.

Here the CDR3 reads CASSGADYWAKNIQYF. Written as DNA, the CDR3 is TGTGCCAGCAGTGGCGCGGACTATTGGGCCAAAAACATTCAGTACTTC. V is TRBV27 and J is TRBJ2-4; a weak D match, TRBD2 (6 bases). This CDR3 contains 16 residues. In germline, CDR1 is MNHEY, CDR2 SMNVEV (reference sequence). Trimming pared 5 bases from V and 1 base from J, leaving 15 bases between.

This chain links TRBV30 with TRBJ1-5; D gene uncertain. Germline V gene sequence: CDR1 GTSNPN, CDR2 SVGIG (reference sequence). The CDR3 sequence is 10 residues long. Trimming removed 8 bases at V and 7 bases at J, with 9 bases between. The DNA of the CDR3 is TGTGCCGGAGCCCGGCAGCCCCAGCATTTT. This translates into CAGARQPQHF.

CDR3 protein: CASSIDGGGKRETQYF. The DNA for the CDR3 is TGTGCCAGTAGTATAGATGGCGGGGGCAAGAGAGAGACCCAGTACTTC. The chain couples TRBV19 to TRBJ2-5, with D perhaps matching TRBD2 (7 bases). The V and J ends lost 0 bases and 4 bases respectively, with 15 bases between them. Germline V gene sequence: CDR1 LNHDA, CDR2 SQIVND (reference sequence). This CDR3 comprises 16 residues.

J is TRBJ1-3 and V is TRBV29-1; D remains ambiguous. From germline, CDR1 is SQVTM and CDR2 ANQGSEA. The CDR3 is 14 amino acids. The DNA of the CDR3 is TGCGGCGGGAGTTCCCCTAGTTTAGGAAACACCATATATTTT. Protein sequence: CGGSSPSLGNTIYF.

The gene calls are TRBV4-2 and TRBJ2-3; 11 nucleotides line up with TRBD2. There are 17 residues in the CDR3. Unmatched junction bases numbered 5, after V lost 2 bases and J lost 1 base. The germline gives CDR1 LGHNA, CDR2 YNFKEQ. The CDR3 here is CASSQTSGSSGTDTQYF. CDR3 sequence (DNA): TGTGCCAGCAGCCAAACTAGCGGGAGTAGTGGCACAGATACGCAGTATTTT.

The chain carries TRBV12-5 and TRBJ1-1, with D tentatively TRBD1 (5 bases). Trimming stripped 6 bases from V and 2 bases from J, with 10 bases between. The CDR3 runs to 13 residues. The germline V gene has CDR1 LGHNT and CDR2 FRNRAP. The DNA for the CDR3 is TGTGCTAGTGGCCAGGGACTTAACACTGAAGCTTTCTTT. As protein: CASGQGLNTEAFF.

This chain uses TRBV9 with TRBJ1-6; a possible D gene is TRBD1 (5 bases). This CDR3 is built from 13 residues. Germline V gene lookup returns CDR1 SGDLS and CDR2 YYNGEE. Trimming took 3 bases from V and 8 from J, leaving 9 bases between them. CDR3 sequence (DNA): TGTGCCAGCAGCGAGGCACAGGATTCACCCCTCCACTTT. Protein sequence: CASSEAQDSPLHF.

The CDR3 sequence is CASSEGTGGNTEAFF. CDR3 DNA sequence: TGTGCCAGCAGTGAAGGGACAGGCGGGAACACTGAAGCTTTCTTT. V gene TRBV6-1 combines with J gene TRBJ1-1; TRBD1 matches at 7 bases. The CDR3 extends over 15 amino acids. CDR1 is MNHNS, CDR2 SASEGT, per germline. V trimming: 1 base; J trimming: 1 base; junction bases outside the gene matches: 3.

The chain is built from TRBV28 and TRBJ2-5, with 7 bases aligning to TRBD2. Per germline, CDR1 MDHEN and CDR2 SYDVKM. The V gene end was trimmed by 6 bases and the J gene end by 5 bases; junction bases not matched to a gene: 6. The CDR3 consists of 13 residues. The CDR3 DNA is TGTGCCAGCAGGGGGGGGACCGATGAGACCCAGTACTTC. It codes for CASRGGTDETQYF.

This clone was seen a few times. The chain employs TRBV7-3 and TRBJ2-3, with D possibly being TRBD1 (5 bases). Germline loops: CDR1 SGHTA, CDR2 FQGTGA. Trimming pared 5 bases from V and 2 bases from J, leaving 14 bases between. This CDR3 spans 15 amino acids. The CDR3 here is CASSLTLGLTDTQYF. The CDR3 region has the DNA TGTGCCAGCAGCCTCACGCTGGGGCTCACAGATACGCAGTATTTT.

There are a few counts of this clone. This chain connects TRBV19 to TRBJ1-1; a possible D gene is TRBD1 (5 bases). CDR1 and CDR2 from the germline V gene are LNHDA and SQIVND (reference sequence). The CDR3 is made up of 14 amino acids. The V and J ends lost 6 bases and 0 bases respectively, with 11 bases between them. CDR3 sequence: CASSRRGLNTEAFF. DNA of the CDR3: TGTGCCAGTAGCCGGCGGGGGTTGAACACTGAAGCTTTCTTT.

The CDR3, as DNA: TGTGCCAGCAGCCACGGGACAGGGGGTTTCTACGAGCAGTACTTC. It translates to CASSHGTGGFYEQYF. The rearrangement links TRBV7-9 to TRBJ2-7, with TRBD1 matching 11 bases. Trimming at V came to 5 bases and at J to 3 bases, leaving 6 bases not matched to a gene. The CDR3 consists of 15 residues. Germline-derived CDR1 and CDR2 are SEHNR and FQNEAQ (reference sequence). The full variable domain, with the rest looked up from reference TRBV7-9 and TRBJ2-7, is DTGVSQNPRHKITKRGQNVTFRCDPISEHNRLYWYRQTLGQGPEFLTYFQNEAQLEKSRLLSDRFSAERPKGSFSTLEIQRTEQGDSAMYLCASSHGTGGFYEQYFGPGTRLTVT.

This clone was counted a few times. Given the absence of the conserved phenylalanine or tryptophan at the CDR3 end, a read error is likely. No DNA is shown, since the ends of the CDR3 on it are uncertain; the CDR3 is the one TCRdb lists. This chain connects TRBV7-6 to TRBJ2-7; TRBD1 reflects the table's D call only, with no check against the DNA. From germline, CDR1 is SGHVS and CDR2 FNYEAQ. The CDR3 is made up of 17 amino acids, end residues included. The CDR3 protein is CASSLGQPGQGFSTLDL.

The chain has TRBV23-1 and TRBJ2-5; 7 positions agree with TRBD2. TRBV23-1 is marked as an open reading frame, function uncertain. The CDR3 is 16 amino acids. The junction had 10 bases not matched to a gene; V was cut back by 4 bases and J by 2 bases. CDR3 in DNA: TGCGCCAGCAGTCGAAGACTAGCACCTGGTCAAGAGACCCAGTACTTC. It yields the protein CASSRRLAPGQETQYF.

This rearrangement joins TRBV4-3 to TRBJ1-2, with D hard to call. The CDR3 runs 16 residues. Trimming cost V 3 bases and J 2 bases, with 16 bases left between them. CDR1 and CDR2 from the germline V gene are LGHNA and YSLEER. DNA of the CDR3: TGCGCCAGCAGCCATAACACCGGGAGGGCCAACTATGGCTACACCTTC. Translated: CASSHNTGRANYGYTF.

The rearrangement uses TRBV11-2 and TRBJ1-1; no reliable D call. CDR3 length: 13 residues. CDR1 and CDR2 (germline): SGHAT, FQNNGV. The V end was cut by 5 bases, the J end by 8 bases, with 15 bases between. The CDR3 is CASSDLLRLEAFF. For the CDR3, the DNA is TGTGCCAGCAGCGATCTTCTCCGGTTAGAAGCTTTCTTT.

The table lists this clone with a few counts. V is TRBV30 and J is TRBJ2-2; D is perhaps TRBD1 (5 bases). Looked up from germline, CDR1 is GTSNPN and CDR2 is SVGIG (reference sequence). With 4 bases removed from V and 1 base from J, the gap between germline ends came to 10 bases. The CDR3 loop spans 14 amino acids. CDR3 residues: CAWTPDMNTGELFF. The CDR3 nucleotides read TGTGCCTGGACCCCGGACATGAACACCGGGGAGCTGTTTTTT. Using reference TRBV30 and TRBJ2-2 for the parts outside the CDR3, the full variable domain is SQTIHQWPATLVQPVGSPLSLECTVEGTSNPNLYWYRQAAGRGLQLLFYSVGIGQISSEVPQNLSASRPQDRQFILSSKKLLLSDSGFYLCAWTPDMNTGELFFGEGSRLTVL.

V usage is TRBV27 and J usage is TRBJ2-3, with 11 bases matching TRBD2. This CDR3 region has 19 residues. Germline V gives CDR1 MNHEY, CDR2 SMNVEV (reference sequence). J lost 4 bases, V lost 5 bases, and 17 bases had no gene match. CDR3 coding DNA: TGTGCCAGCAGTCTCTTCTCCCAAACTAGCGGGAGTAGAGCAGATACGCAGTATTTT. Translating gives CASSLFSQTSGSRADTQYF.

The rearrangement joins TRBV7-3 to TRBJ2-3; TRBD2 might be the D (5 bases). This CDR3 comprises 13 residues. The germline CDR1 and CDR2 sequences are SGHTA and FQGTGA. V was cut by 1 base and J by 6 bases, with 8 bases left in between. CDR3 region: CASSLMTGDTQYF. DNA of the CDR3: TGTGCCAGCAGCTTAATGACGGGGGATACGCAGTATTTT.

The CDR3 here is CASSFQGAKETQYF. CDR3 nucleotides: TGTGCCAGCAGTTTCCAGGGGGCTAAAGAGACCCAGTACTTC. This sequence joins TRBV28 and TRBJ2-5; 8 bases map to TRBD1. This CDR3 has 14 amino acids. Germline V CDR1 and CDR2: MDHEN, SYDVKM. Losses at the gene ends were 3 bases for V and 3 bases for J; bases not matched to a gene: 3.

This clone was detected only once. This chain links TRBV18 with TRBJ2-7, with a weak D call TRBD2 (6 bases). The CDR3 is 13 amino acids. Germline values: CDR1 KGHSH, CDR2 LQKENI. Trimming pared 0 bases from V and 9 bases from J, leaving 12 bases between. CDR3 nucleotides: TGTGCCAGCTCACCACCCGGGAGTTATTTGCAGTACTTC. Translation: CASSPPGSYLQYF. Drawing the rest from reference TRBV18 and TRBJ2-7, the complete variable domain is NAGVMQNPRHLVRRRGQEARLRCSPMKGHSHVYWYRQLPEEGLKFMVYLQKENIIDESGMPKERFSAEFPKEGPSILRIQQVVRGDSAAYFCASSPPGSYLQYFGPGTRLTVT.

In its sample, this clone was seen a few times. V is TRBV29-1 and J is TRBJ2-1; D gene uncertain. The V gene's germline CDR1 is SQVTM and CDR2 ANQGSEA. This CDR3 has 12 residues. V was pared by 3 bases and J by 5 bases, with 8 bases between. CDR3 loop: CSVDVFNNEQFF. CDR3 nucleotides: TGCAGCGTTGATGTGTTTAACAATGAGCAGTTCTTC.

V is TRBV28 and J is TRBJ2-5; a weak D match, TRBD1 (5 bases). With 2 bases removed from V and 7 bases from J, the gap between germline ends came to 8 bases. CDR3 size: 12 residues. The germline V gene has CDR1 MDHEN and CDR2 SYDVKM. CDR3 region: CASSLTGRTQYF. The CDR3 nucleotides read TGTGCCAGCAGTTTAACAGGACGGACCCAGTACTTC.